The 30 T cell receptor beta chains presented below share a single source sample, sequenced in a study of OX40 agonist ivuxolimab in advanced cancers. The method was immunoSEQ multiplex PCR; TCRdb's version includes in-frame clones alone and lacks a portion of them. The sample records some 77,000 clones, 92% being singletons. Here the sequenced sample was CD4+ or CD8+ T cells sorted from blood, taken in a trial of the OX40 agonist ivuxolimab. These receptor sequences come from an adult with an advanced solid tumor such as melanoma, head and neck, liver or kidney cancer.

The chain employs TRBV7-9 and TRBJ1-2; D is unclear. Between the trimmed V and J ends, which lost 2 bases and 4 bases, there was a span of 17 bases. Germline CDR1 SEHNR, CDR2 FQNEAQ (reference sequence). CDR3 length equals 16 residues. CDR3 nucleotide sequence: TGTGCCAGCAGCTTACTCGCCCTTGAGGTTTCCTATGGCTACACCTTC. Translation gives CASSLLALEVSYGYTF.

The rearrangement joins TRBV7-9 to TRBJ1-2; D might be TRBD1 (6 bases). The CDR3 totals 17 residues. Trimming removed 7 bases from V and 1 base from J, with 22 bases in between. Germline assignment: CDR1 SEHNR and CDR2 FQNEAQ (reference sequence). CDR3 region: CASTLTGNDGNNYGYTF. The CDR3 region has the DNA TGTGCCAGCACCCTCACAGGGAATGACGGAAATAACTATGGCTACACCTTC.

This chain joins TRBV5-1 and TRBJ2-7; 9 nucleotides match TRBD1. V lost 4 bases, J lost 1 base, and 9 bases stayed unmatched. This CDR3 spans 16 amino acids. Germline V CDR1 and CDR2: SGHRS, YFSETQ. The CDR3, as DNA: TGCGCCAGCAGCCTAACAGGGGGCTCTGGGTCCTACGAGCAGTACTTC. It yields the protein CASSLTGGSGSYEQYF.

This clone showed up just once. V and J are TRBV5-1 and TRBJ2-7, with TRBD1 identical over 7 bases. The CDR3 covers 15 residues. Trimming removed 4 bases from V and 3 bases from J; junction bases left unmatched: 10. Germline V gene sequence: CDR1 SGHRS, CDR2 YFSETQ. CDR3 sequence reads: CASSPTGSPFYEQYF. The CDR3 DNA follows: TGCGCCAGCAGCCCGACAGGGAGCCCGTTCTACGAGCAGTACTTC.

The chain joins TRBV11-1 to TRBJ1-5; no reliable D call. Germline values: CDR1 SGHAT, CDR2 FQDESV (reference sequence). This CDR3 comprises 14 residues. V lost 5 bases, J lost 7 bases, and 15 bases lay in between. For the CDR3, the DNA is TGTGCCAGCAGCCCAAGCGGCGGAAGGCAGCCCCAGCATTTT. Its protein product is CASSPSGGRQPQHF.

V is TRBV6-5 and J is TRBJ2-1; tentative D call: TRBD1 (8 bases). The CDR3 totals 14 residues. V was trimmed by 6 bases and J by 8 bases, leaving 17 bases between them. Looked up from germline, CDR1 is MNHEY and CDR2 is SVGAGI. This CDR3 reads CASRRTGTNHEQFF. For the CDR3, the DNA is TGTGCCAGCAGGAGGACAGGGACTAATCATGAGCAGTTCTTC.

The gene calls are TRBV7-6 and TRBJ2-7, with a tentative D call TRBD1 (5 bases). The germline gives CDR1 SGHVS, CDR2 FNYEAQ. The CDR3 is 15 residues long. V was pared by 1 base and J by 0 bases, with 10 bases between. CDR3 sequence reads: CASSLEGLNSYEQYF. CDR3 in DNA: TGTGCCAGCAGCTTAGAGGGGCTGAACTCCTACGAGCAGTACTTC.

J is TRBJ2-1 and V is TRBV27, with D perhaps being TRBD1 or TRBD2 (5 bases each). Germline CDR1 is MNHEY and CDR2 is SMNVEV (reference sequence). Trimming removed 3 bases at V and 9 bases at J, with 15 bases between. The CDR3 is 14 amino acids. The CDR3 region is CASSFGTLSAEQFF. CDR3 coding DNA: TGTGCCAGCAGTTTCGGGACGTTGTCAGCTGAGCAGTTCTTC.

The chain joins TRBV9 to TRBJ2-3, with TRBD2 matching 9 bases. Germline trimming cut 4 bases from V and 5 bases from J; bases unmatched to any gene: 8. CDR1 SGDLS and CDR2 YYNGEE come from the germline V gene. The CDR3 has 15 amino acids. The CDR3 region is CASSISGGDGDTQYF. The DNA for the CDR3 is TGTGCCAGCAGCATTAGCGGGGGCGATGGAGATACGCAGTATTTT.

The rearrangement joins TRBV7-6 to TRBJ2-3, with 11 bases that match TRBD2. The CDR3 runs to 17 residues. J gave up 2 bases and V 2 bases, and 6 bases lay outside the gene matches. CDR1 and CDR2 from the germline V gene are SGHVS and FNYEAQ. For the CDR3, the DNA is TGTGCCAGCAGCTTACTGACTAGCGGGGCAACCACAGATACGCAGTATTTT. Translating gives CASSLLTSGATTDTQYF.

The rearrangement uses TRBV27 and TRBJ2-1; 8 bases are a match to TRBD2. The CDR3 extends over 18 amino acids. Per germline, CDR1 MNHEY and CDR2 SMNVEV (reference sequence). The V segment lost 1 base and the J segment 1 base; nucleotides outside the gene matches: 9. The DNA of the CDR3 is TGTGCCAGCAGTTTATGGGGACTAGTCGGGGGGTCCTACAATGAGCAGTTCTTC. Amino acids: CASSLWGLVGGSYNEQFF.

This clone showed up just once. The chain combines TRBV6-5 with TRBJ2-7, with D possibly matching TRBD2 (6 bases). The CDR3 spans 13 residues. Per the germline V gene, CDR1 is MNHEY and CDR2 is SVGAGI. V was cut by 7 bases and J by 2 bases, with 12 bases left in between. CDR3 bases: TGTGCCAGCAAACCGACGGGGGCCTACGAGCAGTACTTC. This sequence encodes CASKPTGAYEQYF.

Only one count was recorded for this clone. The V and J genes are TRBV9 and TRBJ1-2, with TRBD1 identical over 9 bases. The CDR3 is 12 residues long. Germline V gene data show CDR1 as SGDLS and CDR2 as YYNGEE. V lost 3 bases and J lost 10; bases outside the gene matches: 4. Here the CDR3 DNA reads TGTGCCAGCAGCGGGACAGGGGTTGCCTACACCTTC. Amino acids: CASSGTGVAYTF.

The chain employs TRBV7-9 and TRBJ2-5; D gene ambiguous. The CDR3 spans 15 residues. V was pared by 5 bases and J by 4 bases, with 17 bases between. Germline CDR1 reads SEHNR; CDR2 reads FQNEAQ (reference sequence). CDR3 DNA sequence: TGTGCCAGCAGCCCACTGGCCAGCGATCCAGAGACCCAGTACTTC. It specifies CASSPLASDPETQYF.

The chain joins TRBV4-1 to TRBJ1-2; maybe TRBD1 (5 bases). The V end was cut by 4 bases, the J end by 8 bases, with 20 bases between. This CDR3 is 15 amino acids long. Germline CDR1 MGHRA, CDR2 YSYEKL. This CDR3 reads CASSPDIGDGRGYTF. CDR3 in DNA: TGCGCCAGCAGCCCCGACATCGGGGACGGTCGGGGCTACACCTTC.

The chain couples TRBV5-1 to TRBJ2-3; TRBD2 is a possible D gene (6 bases). V shed 4 bases and J shed 1 base, with 13 bases lying between them. The CDR3 covers 15 residues. In germline, CDR1 is SGHRS, CDR2 YFSETQ. The CDR3 reads CASSLLGGGTDTQYF. In DNA, the CDR3 is TGCGCCAGCAGCCTGCTCGGGGGTGGCACAGATACGCAGTATTTT.

The V call is TRBV5-4, the J call TRBJ2-2, with TRBD2 matching 12 bases. The ends lost 3 bases at V and 11 bases at J; junction bases unmatched: 5. CDR1 and CDR2 (germline): SGHNT, YYREEE (reference sequence). The CDR3 totals 14 residues. CDR3 bases: TGTGCCAGCAGCTCTGGACTAGCGGGGTATGAGCTGTTTTTT. Translated, it gives CASSSGLAGYELFF.

The genes are TRBV5-1 and TRBJ2-7; 10 bases match TRBD1. V was clipped by 0 bases and J by 6 bases; unmatched bases: 12. There are 17 residues in the CDR3. The germline V gene has CDR1 SGHRS and CDR2 YFSETQ. CDR3 nucleotides: TGCGCCAGCAGCTTGGGATTGGGTTTGGGACAGGGGCTCGAGCAGTACTTC. Protein: CASSLGLGLGQGLEQYF.

The CDR3 DNA reads as TGTGCCAGCAGCTCCTGGACTAGCGGGGGTCAAGAGACCCAGTACTTC. Protein: CASSSWTSGGQETQYF. The chain is built from TRBV2 and TRBJ2-5; 13 nucleotides align to TRBD2. The trim removed 6 bases at V and 2 bases at J, leaving 6 bases unmatched. Germline V gene data show CDR1 as SNHLY and CDR2 as FYNNEI. This CDR3 is 16 amino acids long.

There are a few counts of this clone. This same CDR3 is encoded by further DNA sequences in the sample. CDR3 sequence: CASSQEAGSSYEQYF. CDR3 bases: TGTGCCAGCAGCCAAGAGGCGGGGTCCTCCTACGAGCAGTACTTC. The chain joins TRBV4-2 to TRBJ2-7, with D maybe TRBD2 (6 bases). There are 15 residues in the CDR3. Looked up from germline, CDR1 is LGHNA and CDR2 is YNFKEQ. The V end lost 0 bases, the J end lost 0 bases, and 9 bases lay between the germline ends.

The rearrangement links TRBV6-5 to TRBJ2-1; possibly TRBD2 for D (5 bases). Germline V gene lookup returns CDR1 MNHEY and CDR2 SVGAGI. This CDR3 has 14 amino acids. Trimming removed 4 bases from V and 10 bases from J, with 17 bases in between. Here the CDR3 DNA reads TGTGCCAGCAGTTCAAATGGAGGCAATGAGGAGCAGTTCTTC. Translating gives CASSSNGGNEEQFF.

In this sample, this clone is large (0.1 to 1%). V gene TRBV5-1 combines with J gene TRBJ2-1, with D unresolved. The CDR3 runs 12 residues. With 0 bases removed from V and 7 bases from J, the gap between germline ends came to 5 bases. The germline V gene encodes CDR1 SGHRS and CDR2 YFSETQ. The CDR3 is CASSLEGNEQFF. CDR3 nucleotide sequence: TGCGCCAGCAGCTTGGAAGGGAATGAGCAGTTCTTC.

This clone was observed a single time. The V call is TRBV4-1, the J call TRBJ2-7; D uncertain. Germline V CDR1 and CDR2: MGHRA, YSYEKL. The length of the CDR3 is 13 residues. V was trimmed by 0 bases and J by 5 bases, leaving 8 bases between them. The CDR3 loop reads CASSQETYHEQYF. The CDR3 bases are TGCGCCAGCAGCCAAGAAACATACCACGAGCAGTACTTC.

This clone was seen a single time. A junction boundary mismatches the germline segment, possibly from a read error. This chain's CDR3 is CTISGDGGSLYEQYF. In DNA, the CDR3 is TGTACCATCAGTGGAGACGGGGGCAGCCTCTACGAGCAGTACTTC. V is TRBV10-3 and J is TRBJ2-7; either TRBD1 or TRBD2 may supply D (6 bases each). The CDR3 extends over 15 amino acids. CDR1 ENHRY and CDR2 SYGVKD come from the germline V gene.

The J gene is TRBJ2-5, the V gene TRBV5-4, with unresolved D. The V gene lost 0 bases and the J gene lost 5 bases, with 5 bases spanning the gap. The CDR3 extends over 12 amino acids. Germline V gene sequence: CDR1 SGHNT, CDR2 YYREEE (reference sequence). The CDR3 reads CASSLGIETQYF. Here the CDR3 DNA reads TGTGCCAGCAGCTTGGGAATTGAGACCCAGTACTTC.

A note on this clone: Other DNA sequences from this sample encode an identical CDR3 as well. The chain employs TRBV6-6 and TRBJ2-2; the D call may be TRBD1 or TRBD2 (5 bases each). V was clipped by 3 bases and J by 4 bases, with 6 bases between them. CDR3 length: 13 residues. CDR1 is MNHNY, CDR2 SVGAGI, per germline (reference sequence). CDR3 DNA sequence: TGTGCCAGCAGTTATGGGGGCACCGGGGAGCTGTTTTTT. It codes for CASSYGGTGELFF.

This rearrangement joins TRBV7-2 to TRBJ1-6, with a weak D call TRBD1 (6 bases). Trimming pared 2 bases from V and 6 bases from J, leaving 11 bases between. Germline-derived CDR1 and CDR2 are SGHTA and FQGNSA. The length of the CDR3 is 15 residues. For the CDR3, the DNA is TGTGCCAGCAGCTTATTGAGGGGGAGTAATTCACCCCTCCACTTT. Protein: CASSLLRGSNSPLHF.

The chain has TRBV6-5 and TRBJ2-1; D is possibly TRBD1 or TRBD2 (5 bases each). V was shortened by 0 bases and J by 5 bases, with 14 bases between the two germline ends. Germline V lookup: CDR1 MNHEY, CDR2 SVGAGI. This CDR3 spans 16 amino acids. The CDR3 protein is CASSYSGTQINNEQFF. The DNA for the CDR3 is TGTGCCAGCAGTTACTCAGGGACGCAAATCAACAATGAGCAGTTCTTC.

The chain combines TRBV6-4 with TRBJ2-3; 8 nucleotides agree with TRBD2. Trimming took 4 bases from V and 2 from J; bases not matched to a gene: 5. The CDR3 runs 15 residues. The germline V gene encodes CDR1 MRHNA and CDR2 SNTAGT. The CDR3 nucleotides read TGTGCCAGCAGTGCGGGGCGGGGGGACACAGATACGCAGTATTTT. Translation gives CASSAGRGDTDTQYF.

The sample holds one count of this clone. V usage is TRBV9 and J usage is TRBJ2-3, with a weak D call TRBD1 (5 bases). Germline V CDR1 and CDR2: SGDLS, YYNGEE. Trimming stripped 0 bases from V and 4 bases from J, with 12 bases between. The length of the CDR3 is 15 residues. The CDR3 spells CASSVAGMKADTQYF. CDR3 nucleotide sequence: TGTGCCAGCAGCGTAGCAGGGATGAAGGCAGATACGCAGTATTTT. The entire variable domain, with the rest obtained from reference TRBV9 and TRBJ2-3, is as follows: DSGVTQTPKHLITATGQRVTLRCSPRSGDLSVYWYQQSLDQGLQFLIQYYNGEERAKGNILERFSAQQFPDLHSELNLSSLELGDSALYFCASSVAGMKADTQYFGPGTRLTVL.